This record concerns one T cell receptor (beta chain) sequence. This sample is drawn from a study of shared clonotypes between healthy human individuals. The germline CDR1 and CDR2 sequences are SQVTM and ANQGSEA. There are 14 residues in the CDR3. J lost 1 base, V lost 7 bases, and 5 bases had no gene match. Repertoires were generated with immunoSEQ multiplex PCR, while TCRdb's copy carries only in-frame clones and drops some. Among approximately 2.1 million clones listed, approximately 93% were seen once. The sequenced material came from naive CD4+ T cells from PBMCs. Subset specified: CD45RA+ positively selected. The rearrangement links TRBV29-1 to TRBJ2-5; 11 bases map to TRBD2. The receptor was derived from a young man in good health. Some clones in this sample may be carry-over from other donors' samples. CDR3 loop: CSASGTSGQETQYF. In nucleotides, the CDR3 is TGCAGCGCATCCGGGACTAGCGGCCAAGAGACCCAGTACTTC.